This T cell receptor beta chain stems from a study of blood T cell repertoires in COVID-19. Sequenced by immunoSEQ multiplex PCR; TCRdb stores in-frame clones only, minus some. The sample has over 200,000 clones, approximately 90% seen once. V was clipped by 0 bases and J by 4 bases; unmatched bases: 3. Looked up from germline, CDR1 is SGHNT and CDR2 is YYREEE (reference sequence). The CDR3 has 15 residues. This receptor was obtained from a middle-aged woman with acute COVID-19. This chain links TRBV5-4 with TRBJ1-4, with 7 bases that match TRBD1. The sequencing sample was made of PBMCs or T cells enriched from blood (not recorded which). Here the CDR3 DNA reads TGTGCCAGCAGCTTGGGGGGGACAGTTAATGAAAAACTGTTTTTT. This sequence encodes CASSLGGTVNEKLFF.